A single TCR beta chain is shown here with its context. Its antigen is still unknown. Molecular barcoding with unique molecular identifiers was used for the TCRbeta library. TCRdb reprocessed the PCR reads via MiXCR and lists one record per CDR3 protein. Of almost 600,000 distinct CDR3 sequences detected, 27% appear once; the ten largest clones hold approximately 39%. This sample was included in a study of T-cell reconstitution after alpha-beta-depleted transplantation in children. Study findings and constraints: About two months after transplant, alpha-beta T cells reportedly came from several hundred expanded graft clones.

The sequencing used PBMCs, collected before TCRalphabeta/CD19-depleted stem cell transplant. The origin of this receptor is a boy in the first two years of life with Wiskott-Aldrich syndrome, due to receive a stem cell transplant.

CDR3 protein: CASSQDFGGLGENTEAFF. DNA of the CDR3: TGCGCCAGCAGCCAAGATTTCGGGGGCCTGGGAGAGAACACTGAAGCTTTCTTT. The chain is built from TRBV4-1 and TRBJ1-1; maybe TRBD1 (6 bases). Germline V gene sequence: CDR1 MGHRA, CDR2 YSYEKL. The ends were cut back, 0 bases at V and 1 base at J, with 18 bases in the middle. There are 18 residues in the CDR3.